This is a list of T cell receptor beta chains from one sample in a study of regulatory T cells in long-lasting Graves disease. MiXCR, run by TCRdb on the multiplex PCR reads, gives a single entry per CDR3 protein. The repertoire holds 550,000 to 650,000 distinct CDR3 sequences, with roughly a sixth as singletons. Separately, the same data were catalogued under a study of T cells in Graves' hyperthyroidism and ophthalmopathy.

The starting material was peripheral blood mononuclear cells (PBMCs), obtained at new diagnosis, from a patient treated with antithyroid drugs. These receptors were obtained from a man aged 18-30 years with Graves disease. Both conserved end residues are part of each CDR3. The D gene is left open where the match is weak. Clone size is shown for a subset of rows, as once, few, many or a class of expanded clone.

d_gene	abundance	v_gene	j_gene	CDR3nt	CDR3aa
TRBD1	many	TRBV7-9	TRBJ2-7	TGTGCCAGCAGCCCTTTGGGACACCGGGACAGTGACGAGCAGTACTTC	CASSPLGHRDSDEQYF
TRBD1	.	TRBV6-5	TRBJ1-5	TGTGCCAGCAGTTACAGGGGTCCCCGACAGGGCGGTCAGCCCCAGCATTTT	CASSYRGPRQGGQPQHF
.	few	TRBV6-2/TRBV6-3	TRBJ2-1	TGTGCCAGCAGTAAACAGGGCCGCACCTACAATGAGCAGTTCTTC	CASSKQGRTYNEQFF
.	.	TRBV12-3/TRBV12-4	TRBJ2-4	TGTGCCAGCAGTTTAGGCAGCCCCCGAAACATTCAGTACTTC	CASSLGSPRNIQYF
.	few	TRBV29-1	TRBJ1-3	TGCAGCGTTGGAGAAGGTGCCCCTGGAAACACCATATATTTT	CSVGEGAPGNTIYF
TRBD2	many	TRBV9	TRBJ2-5	TGTGCCAGCAGCCCAGCGGGAGGACAAGAGACCCAGTACTTC	CASSPAGGQETQYF
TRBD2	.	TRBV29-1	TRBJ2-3	TGCAGCGTTGAAGTTCCTAGCGGGAGTCTGGATACGCAGTATTTT	CSVEVPSGSLDTQYF
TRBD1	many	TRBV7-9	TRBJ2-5	TGTGCCAGCGCTATCGCAGGGGGCAAAGAGACCCAGTACTTC	CASAIAGGKETQYF
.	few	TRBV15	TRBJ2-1	TGTGCCACCAGCCCTCCCGACAGCTCCTACAATGAGCAGTTCTTC	CATSPPDSSYNEQFF
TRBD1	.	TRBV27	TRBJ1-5	TGTGCCAGCAGTTTATTCGGGACAGGGAATGCTCAGCCCCAGCATTTT	CASSLFGTGNAQPQHF
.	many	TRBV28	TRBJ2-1	TGTGCCACCTCGGAGGGAATTGTCCGGGCCTCCTACAATGAGCAGTTCTTC	CATSEGIVRASYNEQFF
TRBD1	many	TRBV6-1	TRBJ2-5	TGTGCCAGCAGTATTGAGGGGGCAGTTGGGGAGACCCAGTACTTC	CASSIEGAVGETQYF
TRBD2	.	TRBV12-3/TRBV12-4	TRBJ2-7	TGTGCCAGCAAACTAGTAGCGGGAGGGCACGAGCAGTACTTC	CASKLVAGGHEQYF
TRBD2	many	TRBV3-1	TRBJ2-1	TGTGCCAGCAGCCTCGGACTAGCGGGAGGGCAACCGTTCTTC	CASSLGLAGGQPFF
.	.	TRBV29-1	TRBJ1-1	TGCAGCGTTCATCAGGGGACTGAAGCTTTCTTT	CSVHQGTEAFF
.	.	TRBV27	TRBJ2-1	TGTGCCAGCATGGAGGGACTCACAACCCGGGGCAATGAGCAGTTCTTC	CASMEGLTTRGNEQFF
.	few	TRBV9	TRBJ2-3	TGTGCCAGCAGTGACAGGCTTGCTTATACGCAGTATTTT	CASSDRLAYTQYF
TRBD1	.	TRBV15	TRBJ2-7	TGTGCCACCAGCAGTCTAAGACAGGGGGCAGGTGAGCAGTACTTC	CATSSLRQGAGEQYF
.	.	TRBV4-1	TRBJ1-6	TGCGCCAGCAGCCAAGTCGGGAGGGGCCCGAATTCACCCCTCCACTTT	CASSQVGRGPNSPLHF
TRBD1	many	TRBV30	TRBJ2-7	TGTGCCTGGAGTGTTACCGGGACAGGGTTTATAAAGCAGTACTTC	CAWSVTGTGFIKQYF
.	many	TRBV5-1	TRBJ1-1	TGCGCCAGCAGCCTATCAGATCGGAACACTGAAGCTTTCTTT	CASSLSDRNTEAFF
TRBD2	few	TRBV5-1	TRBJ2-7	TGCGCCAGCAGCTTGTTAGCGGGAGGGGGAAACGAGCAGTACTTC	CASSLLAGGGNEQYF
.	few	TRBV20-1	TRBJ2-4	TGCAGTGCTAGGGATTTGGGGGGGCGAGGGGGGTACTTC	CSARDLGGRGGYF
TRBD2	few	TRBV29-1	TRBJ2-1	TGCAGCGTTGACGGGACTAGCGGTTACAATGAGCAGTTCTTC	CSVDGTSGYNEQFF
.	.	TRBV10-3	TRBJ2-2	TGTGCCATCAGTGAGGACAGTAGGGCCGGGGAGCTGTTTTTT	CAISEDSRAGELFF
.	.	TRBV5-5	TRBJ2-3	TGTGCCAGCAGCTTAGGCAGATTCGGGGCAGATACGCAGTATTTT	CASSLGRFGADTQYF